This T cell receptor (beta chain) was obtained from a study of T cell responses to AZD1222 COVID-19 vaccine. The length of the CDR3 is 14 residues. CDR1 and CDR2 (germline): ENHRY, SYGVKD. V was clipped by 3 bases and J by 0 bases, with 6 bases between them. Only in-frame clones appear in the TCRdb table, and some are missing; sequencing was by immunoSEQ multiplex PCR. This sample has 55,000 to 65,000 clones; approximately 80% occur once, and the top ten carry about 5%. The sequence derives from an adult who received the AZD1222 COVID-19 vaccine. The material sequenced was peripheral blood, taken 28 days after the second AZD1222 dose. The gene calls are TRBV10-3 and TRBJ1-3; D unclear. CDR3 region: CAISDSYSGNTIYF. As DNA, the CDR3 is TGTGCCATCAGTGACTCCTACTCTGGAAACACCATATATTTT.